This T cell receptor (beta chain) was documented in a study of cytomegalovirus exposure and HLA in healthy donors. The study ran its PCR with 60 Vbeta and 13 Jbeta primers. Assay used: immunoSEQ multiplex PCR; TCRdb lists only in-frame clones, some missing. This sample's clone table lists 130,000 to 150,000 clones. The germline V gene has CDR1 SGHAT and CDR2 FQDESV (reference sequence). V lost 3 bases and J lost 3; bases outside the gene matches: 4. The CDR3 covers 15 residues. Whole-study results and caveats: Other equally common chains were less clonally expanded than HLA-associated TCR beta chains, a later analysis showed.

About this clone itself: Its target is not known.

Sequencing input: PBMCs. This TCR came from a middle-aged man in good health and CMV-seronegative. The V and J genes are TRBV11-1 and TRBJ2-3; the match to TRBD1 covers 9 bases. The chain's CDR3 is CASSFLDRGTDTQYF. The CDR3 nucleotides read TGTGCCAGCAGCTTTTTGGACAGGGGTACAGATACGCAGTATTTT.